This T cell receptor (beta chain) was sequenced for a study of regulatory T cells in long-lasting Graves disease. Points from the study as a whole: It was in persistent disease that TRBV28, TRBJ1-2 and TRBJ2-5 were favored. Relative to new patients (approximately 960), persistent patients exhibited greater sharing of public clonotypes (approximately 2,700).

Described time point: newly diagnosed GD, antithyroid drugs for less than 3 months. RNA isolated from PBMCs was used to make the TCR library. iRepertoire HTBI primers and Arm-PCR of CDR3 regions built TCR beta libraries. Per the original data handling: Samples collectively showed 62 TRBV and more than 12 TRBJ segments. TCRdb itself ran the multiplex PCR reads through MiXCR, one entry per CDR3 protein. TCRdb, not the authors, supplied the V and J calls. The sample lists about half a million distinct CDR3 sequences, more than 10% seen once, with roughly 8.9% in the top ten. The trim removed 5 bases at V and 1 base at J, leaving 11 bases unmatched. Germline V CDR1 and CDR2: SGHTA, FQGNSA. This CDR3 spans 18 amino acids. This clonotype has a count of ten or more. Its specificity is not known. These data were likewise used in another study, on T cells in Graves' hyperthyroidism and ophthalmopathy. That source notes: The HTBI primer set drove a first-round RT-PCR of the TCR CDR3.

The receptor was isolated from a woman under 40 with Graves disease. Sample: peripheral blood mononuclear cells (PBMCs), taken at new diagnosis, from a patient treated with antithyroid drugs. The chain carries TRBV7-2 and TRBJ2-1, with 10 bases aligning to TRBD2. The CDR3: CASSANPTSGPSYNEQFF. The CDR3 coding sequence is TGTGCCAGCAGCGCCAACCCGACTAGCGGGCCGTCCTACAATGAGCAGTTCTTC.